This TCR beta chain was recovered during a study of cytomegalovirus exposure and HLA in healthy donors. CDR3 length equals 14 residues. Germline V gives CDR1 MDHEN, CDR2 SYDVKM. V shed 6 bases, J shed 2 bases, and the junction held 5 bases outside the gene matches. Use of 60 Vbeta and 13 Jbeta primers characterized the PCR. Assay used: immunoSEQ multiplex PCR; TCRdb lists only in-frame clones, some missing. The sample carries around 68,000 clones, about 85% recorded once. Findings of the study overall: Later analysis placed DRB1 highest and HLA-C lowest in TCR association rates, which differed by HLA locus. There was a cluster of highly shared sequence variants that was likely a sequencing artifact. Accurate prediction of most subjects' HLA-A and HLA-B alleles from TCR beta sequences was reported.

Note on this clone: Its antigen is not known.

The sequenced sample was PBMCs. The sequence was obtained from a female donor in good health and CMV-seronegative. V is TRBV28 and J is TRBJ2-3; 7 positions agree with TRBD2. CDR3 sequence reads: CASSSSGYTDTQYF. The DNA of the CDR3 is TGTGCCAGCAGCTCTAGCGGATACACAGATACGCAGTATTTT.